The clone carrying this T cell receptor beta chain was seen ten or more times. The study amplified TCR beta CDR3 regions using RNA transcripts. The workflow started with a first-round RT-PCR run with HTBI primers and then moved on to a second-round multiplex PCR. TCRdb re-called the multiplex PCR reads with MiXCR, one entry per CDR3 protein. Counted here are 210,000 or so distinct CDR3 sequences, around 30% occurring once; the ten biggest clones make up 8.5% to 9.5%. The sample comes from a study of Graves' ophthalmopathy and Graves' hyperthyroidism. CDR3 length: 16 residues. Germline CDR1 and CDR2: MNHEY and SVGAGI. The germline V and J ends were trimmed by 0 bases and 8 bases, with 19 bases remaining between them.

This chain links TRBV6-5 with TRBJ1-2; D gene ambiguous. Input material: peripheral blood. The receptor was derived from a man between 50 and 59 years old with Graves' ophthalmopathy. DNA of the CDR3: TGTGCCAGCAGTTACTCTTCCTCCCCCGGGATGGGGGGCTACACCTTC. It translates to CASSYSSSPGMGGYTF.